This TCR beta chain was profiled in a study of CXCR3-negative and CXCR3-positive naive CD8 T cells. Study outcomes and limitations: Both of the naive subsets showed about the same high diversity, but memory CD8+ cells had much less. Naive cells used TRBV-TRBJ genes in much the same way whether CXCR3-negative or CXCR3-positive; memory cells did not.

CD8+ T cell subsets were each sorted in triplicate, about 330,000 cells apiece. UMI-labeled TRB cDNA libraries were prepared by 5' RACE. TCRdb reprocessed the 5' RACE reads and reports one entry per CDR3 protein, with no DNA. The listing contains 37,000 or so distinct CDR3 sequences. The CDR3 contains 12 residues. The germline CDR1 and CDR2 sequences are SQVTM and ANQGSEA. In regard to this clonotype: Antigen specificity is unknown.

V gene TRBV29-1 combines with J gene TRBJ1-1; TCRdb selects TRBD1, and the lack of DNA leaves this call unchecked. Material: memory CD8+ T cells from blood. The receptor was isolated from a human donor in good health. Some clones in this sample may be carry-over from other donors' samples. CDR3 sequence reads: CSFHIGGTEAFF. The full variable domain, with the rest looked up from reference TRBV29-1 and TRBJ1-1, is SAVISQKPSRDICQRGTSLTIQCQVDSQVTMMFWYRQQPGQSLTLIATANQGSEATYESGFVIDKFPISRPNLTFSTLTVSNMSPEDSSIYLCSFHIGGTEAFFGQGTRLTVV.